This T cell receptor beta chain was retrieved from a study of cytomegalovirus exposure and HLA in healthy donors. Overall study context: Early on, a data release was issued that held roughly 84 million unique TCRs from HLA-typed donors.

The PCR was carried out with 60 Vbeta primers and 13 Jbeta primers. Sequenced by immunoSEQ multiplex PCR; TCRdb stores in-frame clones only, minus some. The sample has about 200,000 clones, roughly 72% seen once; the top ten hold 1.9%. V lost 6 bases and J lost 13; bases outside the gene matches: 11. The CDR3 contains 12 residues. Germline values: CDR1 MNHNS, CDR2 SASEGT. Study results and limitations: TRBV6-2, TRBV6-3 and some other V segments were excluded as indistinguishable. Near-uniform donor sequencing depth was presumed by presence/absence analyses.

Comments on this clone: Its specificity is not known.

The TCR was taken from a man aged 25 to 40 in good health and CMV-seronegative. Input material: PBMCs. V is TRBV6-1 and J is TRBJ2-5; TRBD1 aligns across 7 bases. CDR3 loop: CASRGDSPVWYF. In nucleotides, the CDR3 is TGTGCCAGCAGGGGGGACAGCCCCGTTTGGTACTTC.